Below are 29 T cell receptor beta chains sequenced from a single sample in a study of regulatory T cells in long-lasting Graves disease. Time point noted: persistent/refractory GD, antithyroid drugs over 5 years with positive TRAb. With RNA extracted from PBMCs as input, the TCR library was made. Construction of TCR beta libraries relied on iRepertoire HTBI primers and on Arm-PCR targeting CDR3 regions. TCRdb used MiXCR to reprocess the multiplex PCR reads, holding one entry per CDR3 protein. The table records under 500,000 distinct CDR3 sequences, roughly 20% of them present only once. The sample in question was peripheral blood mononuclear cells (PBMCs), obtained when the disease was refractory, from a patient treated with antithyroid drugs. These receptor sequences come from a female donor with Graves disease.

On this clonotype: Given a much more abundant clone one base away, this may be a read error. The CDR3 spells CSARRQKDIQYF. The CDR3, as DNA: TGCAGTGCTAGAAGGCAGAAAGACATTCAGTACTTC. The chain carries TRBV20-1 and TRBJ2-4; D not certain. The CDR3 consists of 12 residues. V was cut by 2 bases and J by 8 bases, with 10 bases left in between. The germline gives CDR1 DFQATT, CDR2 SNEGSKA (reference sequence).

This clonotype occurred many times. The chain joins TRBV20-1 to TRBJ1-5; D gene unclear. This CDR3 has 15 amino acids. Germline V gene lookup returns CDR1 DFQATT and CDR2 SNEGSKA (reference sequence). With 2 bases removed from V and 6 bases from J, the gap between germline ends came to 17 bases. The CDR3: CSARSVSSLRQPQHF. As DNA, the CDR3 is TGCAGTGCTAGAAGTGTGTCCTCGTTACGTCAGCCCCAGCATTTT.

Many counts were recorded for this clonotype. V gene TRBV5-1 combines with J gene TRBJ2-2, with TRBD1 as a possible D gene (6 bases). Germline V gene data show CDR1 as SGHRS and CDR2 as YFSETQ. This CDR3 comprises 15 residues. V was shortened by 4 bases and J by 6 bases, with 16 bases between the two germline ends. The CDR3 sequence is CASSGTTGSPGELFF. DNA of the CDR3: TGCGCCAGCAGCGGAACGACAGGATCGCCCGGGGAGCTGTTTTTT.

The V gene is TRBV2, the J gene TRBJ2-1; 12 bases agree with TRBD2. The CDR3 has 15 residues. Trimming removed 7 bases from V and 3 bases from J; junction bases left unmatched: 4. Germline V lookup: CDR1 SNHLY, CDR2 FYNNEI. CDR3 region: CASTPTSGSYNEQFF. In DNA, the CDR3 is TGTGCCAGCACTCCGACTAGCGGGAGCTACAATGAGCAGTTCTTC.

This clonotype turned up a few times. The CDR3 DNA reads TGTGCCACCAGTGATGGACAGGCCAATCAGCCCCAGCATTTT. This codes for CATSDGQANQPQHF. The chain has TRBV24-1 and TRBJ1-5; 7 bases fit TRBD1. CDR3 size: 14 residues. Looked up from germline, CDR1 is KGHDR and CDR2 is SFDVKD. V trimming: 3 bases; J trimming: 3 bases; junction bases outside the gene matches: 1.

CDR3 residues: CSARDISDGMTEAFF. Here the CDR3 DNA reads TGCAGTGCTAGAGATATATCAGATGGGATGACTGAAGCTTTCTTT. The chain links TRBV20-1 to TRBJ1-1; D is ambiguous. From germline, CDR1 is DFQATT and CDR2 SNEGSKA (reference sequence). V shed 0 bases and J shed 5 bases, with 16 bases lying between them. The CDR3 length is 15 residues.

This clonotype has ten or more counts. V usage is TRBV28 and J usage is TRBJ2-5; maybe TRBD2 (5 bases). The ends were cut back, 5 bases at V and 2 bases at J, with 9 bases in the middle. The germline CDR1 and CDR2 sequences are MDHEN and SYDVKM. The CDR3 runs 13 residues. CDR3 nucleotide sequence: TGTGCCAGCAGTGAAACGGGGCAAGAGACCCAGTACTTC. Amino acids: CASSETGQETQYF.

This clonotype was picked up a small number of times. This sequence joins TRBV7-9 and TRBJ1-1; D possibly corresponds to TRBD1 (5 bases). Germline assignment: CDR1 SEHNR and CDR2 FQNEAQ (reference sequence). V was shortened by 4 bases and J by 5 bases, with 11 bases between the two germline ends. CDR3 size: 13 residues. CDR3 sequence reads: CASSWRGYTEAFF. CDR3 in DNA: TGTGCCAGCAGCTGGCGGGGGTATACTGAAGCTTTCTTT.

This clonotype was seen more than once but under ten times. CDR3: CASSRRVGVTQETQYF. The CDR3, as DNA: TGCGCCAGCAGCAGACGGGTGGGGGTGACTCAAGAGACCCAGTACTTC. The chain employs TRBV5-1 and TRBJ2-5; the D call may be TRBD1 or TRBD2 (5 bases each). Trimming left V 4 bases short and J 2 bases short, with 18 bases between. Germline CDR1 SGHRS, CDR2 YFSETQ. CDR3 length: 16 amino acids.

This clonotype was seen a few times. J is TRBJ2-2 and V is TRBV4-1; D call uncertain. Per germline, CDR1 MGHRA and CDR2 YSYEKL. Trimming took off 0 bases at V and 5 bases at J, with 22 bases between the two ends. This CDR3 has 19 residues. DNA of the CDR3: TGCGCCAGCAGCCAAGATCTTGGCAGGATGATCAGTAAAACCGGGGAGCTGTTTTTT. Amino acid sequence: CASSQDLGRMISKTGELFF.

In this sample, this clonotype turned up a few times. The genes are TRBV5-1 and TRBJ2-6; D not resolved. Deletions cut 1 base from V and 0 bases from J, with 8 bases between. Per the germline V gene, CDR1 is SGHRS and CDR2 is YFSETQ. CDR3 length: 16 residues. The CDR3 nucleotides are TGCGCCAGCAGCTTGTTTCCGAGCTCTGGGGCCAACGTCCTGACTTTC. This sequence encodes CASSLFPSSGANVLTF. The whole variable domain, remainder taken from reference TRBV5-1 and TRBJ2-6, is KAGVTQTPRYLIKTRGQQVTLSCSPISGHRSVSWYQQTPGQGLQFLFEYFSETQRNKGNFPGRFSGRQFSNSRSEMNVSTLELGDSALYLCASSLFPSSGANVLTFGAGSRLTVL.

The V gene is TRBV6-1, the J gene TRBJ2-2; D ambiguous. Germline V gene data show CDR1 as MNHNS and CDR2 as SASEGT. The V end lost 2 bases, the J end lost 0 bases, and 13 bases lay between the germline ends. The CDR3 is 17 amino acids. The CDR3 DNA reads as TGTGCCAGCAGTGAATGGCTTCCCCGAACGAACACCGGGGAGCTGTTTTTT. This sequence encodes CASSEWLPRTNTGELFF.

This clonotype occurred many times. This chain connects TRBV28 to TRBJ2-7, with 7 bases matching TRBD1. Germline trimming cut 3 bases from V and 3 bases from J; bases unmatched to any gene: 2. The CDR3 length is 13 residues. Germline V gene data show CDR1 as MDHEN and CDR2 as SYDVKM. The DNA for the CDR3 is TGTGCCAGCAGTTTGGACAGGTACTACGAGCAGTACTTC. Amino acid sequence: CASSLDRYYEQYF.

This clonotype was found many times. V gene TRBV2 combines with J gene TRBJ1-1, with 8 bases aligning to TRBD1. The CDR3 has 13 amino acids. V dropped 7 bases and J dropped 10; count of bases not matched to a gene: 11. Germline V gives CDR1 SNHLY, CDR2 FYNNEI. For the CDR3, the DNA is TGTGCCAGCACTAAAGACAGGGGTACGGGAGCTTTCTTT. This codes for CASTKDRGTGAFF.

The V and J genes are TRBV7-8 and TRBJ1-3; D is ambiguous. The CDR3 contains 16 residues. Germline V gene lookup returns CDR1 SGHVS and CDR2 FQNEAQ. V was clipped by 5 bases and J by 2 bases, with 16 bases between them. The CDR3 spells CASSPYGRRAGNTIYF. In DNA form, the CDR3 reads TGTGCCAGCAGCCCCTATGGGCGTAGGGCTGGAAACACCATATATTTT. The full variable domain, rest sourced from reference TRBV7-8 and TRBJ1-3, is GAGVSQSPRYKVAKRGQDVALRCDPISGHVSLFWYQQALGQGPEFLTYFQNEAQLDKSGLPSDRFFAERPEGSVSTLKIQRTQQEDSAVYLCASSPYGRRAGNTIYFGEGSWLTVV.

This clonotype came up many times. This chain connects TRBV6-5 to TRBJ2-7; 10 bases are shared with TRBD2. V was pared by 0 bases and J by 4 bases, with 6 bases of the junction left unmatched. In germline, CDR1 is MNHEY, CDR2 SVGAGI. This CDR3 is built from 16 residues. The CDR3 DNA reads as TGTGCCAGCAGTTACTCGACGGCTAGCGGGAGTTACGAGCAGTACTTC. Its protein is CASSYSTASGSYEQYF.

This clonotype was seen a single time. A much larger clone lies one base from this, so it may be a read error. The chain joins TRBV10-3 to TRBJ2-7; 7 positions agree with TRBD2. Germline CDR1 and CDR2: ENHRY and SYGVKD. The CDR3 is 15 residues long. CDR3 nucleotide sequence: TGTGCCATCAGCGAACTGGGGAGGGCCAACTACGGGCAGTACTTC. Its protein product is CAISELGRANYGQYF.

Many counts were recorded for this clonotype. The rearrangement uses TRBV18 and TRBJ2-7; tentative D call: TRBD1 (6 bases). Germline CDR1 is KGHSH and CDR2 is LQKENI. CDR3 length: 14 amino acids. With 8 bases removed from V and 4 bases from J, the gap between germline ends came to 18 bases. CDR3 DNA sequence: TGTGCCAGCAGTCCCCCGGGACATCCATACGAGCAGTACTTC. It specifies CASSPPGHPYEQYF.

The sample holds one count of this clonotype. The CDR3 spells CASSPLGTSSYNEQFF. CDR3 bases: TGTGCCAGCAGCCCCTTGGGGACAAGCTCCTACAATGAGCAGTTCTTC. The chain combines TRBV7-2 with TRBJ2-1, with D possibly TRBD1 on 6 matching bases. The CDR3 spans 16 residues. Germline CDR1 reads SGHTA; CDR2 reads FQGNSA. V lost 5 bases, J lost 0 bases, and 14 bases lay in between.

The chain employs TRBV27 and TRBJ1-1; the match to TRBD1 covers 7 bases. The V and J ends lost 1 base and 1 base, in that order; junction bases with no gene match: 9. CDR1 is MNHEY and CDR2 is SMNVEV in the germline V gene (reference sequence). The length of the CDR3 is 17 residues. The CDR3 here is CASSLFSIEGANTEAFF. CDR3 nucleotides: TGTGCCAGCAGTTTATTTTCAATAGAGGGGGCGAACACTGAAGCTTTCTTT.

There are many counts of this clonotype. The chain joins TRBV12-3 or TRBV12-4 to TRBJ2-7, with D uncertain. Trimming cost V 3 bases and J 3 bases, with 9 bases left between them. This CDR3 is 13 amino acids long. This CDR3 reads CASSFRTNYEQYF. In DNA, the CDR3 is TGTGCCAGCAGTTTCAGGACCAACTACGAGCAGTACTTC.

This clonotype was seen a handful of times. CDR3 sequence: CASSKGNAGQYF. CDR3 DNA: TGCGCCAGCAGCAAGGGTAACGCGGGGCAGTACTTC. The chain joins TRBV5-1 to TRBJ2-7; D might be TRBD2 (5 bases). V shed 4 bases and J shed 9 bases, with 14 bases lying between them. This CDR3 has 12 amino acids. Germline V lookup: CDR1 SGHRS, CDR2 YFSETQ. Variable domain in full (rest from reference TRBV5-1 and TRBJ2-7): KAGVTQTPRYLIKTRGQQVTLSCSPISGHRSVSWYQQTPGQGLQFLFEYFSETQRNKGNFPGRFSGRQFSNSRSEMNVSTLELGDSALYLCASSKGNAGQYFGPGTRLTVT.

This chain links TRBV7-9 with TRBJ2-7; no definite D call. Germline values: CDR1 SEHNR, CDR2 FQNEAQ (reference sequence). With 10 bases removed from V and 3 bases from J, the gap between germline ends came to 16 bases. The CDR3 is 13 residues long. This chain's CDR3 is CAIRSGGFYEQYF. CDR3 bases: TGTGCCATTCGAAGTGGTGGCTTCTACGAGCAGTACTTC.

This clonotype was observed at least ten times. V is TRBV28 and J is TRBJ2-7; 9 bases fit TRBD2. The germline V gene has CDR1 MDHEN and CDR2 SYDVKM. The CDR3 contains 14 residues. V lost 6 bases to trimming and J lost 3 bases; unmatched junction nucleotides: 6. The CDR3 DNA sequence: TGTGCCAGCAGAAGCGGGAGGTCCAGCTACGAGCAGTACTTC. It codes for CASRSGRSSYEQYF.

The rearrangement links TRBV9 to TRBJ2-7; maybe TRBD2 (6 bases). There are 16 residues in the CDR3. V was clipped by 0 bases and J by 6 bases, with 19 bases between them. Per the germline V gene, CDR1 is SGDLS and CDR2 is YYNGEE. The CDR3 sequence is CASSVGAQGYGGEQYF. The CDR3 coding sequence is TGTGCCAGCAGCGTAGGAGCCCAGGGATACGGGGGCGAGCAGTACTTC.

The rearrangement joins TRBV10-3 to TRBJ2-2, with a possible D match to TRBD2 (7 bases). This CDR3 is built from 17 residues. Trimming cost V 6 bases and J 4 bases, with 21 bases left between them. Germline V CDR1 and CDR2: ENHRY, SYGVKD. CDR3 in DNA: TGTGCCATCAGCACAAACGAAGGGGGGGCAATCACCGGGGAGCTGTTTTTT. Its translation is CAISTNEGGAITGELFF.

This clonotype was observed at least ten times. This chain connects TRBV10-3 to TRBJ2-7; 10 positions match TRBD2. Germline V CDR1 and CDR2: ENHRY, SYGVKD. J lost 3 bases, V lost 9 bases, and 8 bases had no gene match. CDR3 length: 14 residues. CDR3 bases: TGTGCCATAAGCTCCGGGACTAGCGTCTACGAGCAGTACTTC. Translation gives CAISSGTSVYEQYF.

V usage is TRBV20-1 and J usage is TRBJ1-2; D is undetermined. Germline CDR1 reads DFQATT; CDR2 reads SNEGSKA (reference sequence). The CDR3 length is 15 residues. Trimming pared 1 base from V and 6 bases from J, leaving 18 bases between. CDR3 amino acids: CSARARWSDPHGYTF. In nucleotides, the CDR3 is TGCAGTGCTAGAGCGAGATGGTCTGATCCCCATGGCTACACCTTC.

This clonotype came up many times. The CDR3 loop reads CSVSTGANTEAFF. CDR3 DNA: TGCAGCGTTTCGACAGGGGCTAACACTGAAGCTTTCTTT. The V and J genes are TRBV29-1 and TRBJ1-1, with 8 bases that match TRBD1. The CDR3 contains 13 residues. CDR1 SQVTM and CDR2 ANQGSEA come from the germline V gene. After removal of 5 bases from V and 2 bases from J, the junction contained 4 bases not matched to a gene.